The next 8 T cell receptor beta chains were all read from a single sample in a study of shared clonotypes between healthy human individuals. Naive CD8 cells, CD45RO-negative and positively selected for CCR7, excluded terminally differentiated effector memory CD45RA+ cells. The protocol was immunoSEQ multiplex PCR, while the TCRdb copy is restricted to in-frame clones and leaves out a portion. The sample yields about 2.1 million clones, 93% seen once. Specimen: naive CD8+ T cells from PBMCs. The source is a man aged 18 to 35 in good health. Some clones in this sample may be carry-over from other donors' samples.

The chain has TRBV27 and TRBJ1-3, with D tentatively TRBD1 (5 bases). Germline V gene sequence: CDR1 MNHEY, CDR2 SMNVEV (reference sequence). Trimming removed 5 bases from V and 0 bases from J, with 11 bases in between. This CDR3 is built from 15 residues. The CDR3 DNA sequence: TGTGCCAGCAGTCCCACAGGCCTCTCTGGAAACACCATATATTTT. It specifies CASSPTGLSGNTIYF.

This chain joins TRBV29-1 and TRBJ1-2, with a possible D match to TRBD1 (6 bases). Germline V CDR1 and CDR2: SQVTM, ANQGSEA. This CDR3 is built from 17 residues. V lost 6 bases and J 4 bases, leaving 27 bases between the germline ends. In DNA, the CDR3 is TGCAGCGTCCGATTTGGAAGAACAGGGAGCCTACCCTATGGCTACACCTTC. This gives the protein CSVRFGRTGSLPYGYTF.

The chain is built from TRBV19 and TRBJ1-1; D gene unclear. The CDR3 is 16 residues long. Germline V gene lookup returns CDR1 LNHDA and CDR2 SQIVND (reference sequence). The V and J ends lost 3 bases and 4 bases respectively, with 18 bases between them. Here the CDR3 DNA reads TGTGCCAGTAGTATCGACATCGCGGGGATGACCACTGAAGCTTTCTTT. Its translation is CASSIDIAGMTTEAFF.

The chain is built from TRBV29-1 and TRBJ2-5, with D maybe TRBD1 (6 bases). The J call may be faulty, since TRBJ2-7 better matches the DNA end. Germline loops: CDR1 SQVTM, CDR2 ANQGSEA. This CDR3 is 13 amino acids long. The CDR3 DNA follows: TGCAGCGTTCTTACAGGGCGGTCCTACGAGCAGTACTTC. Translated: CSVLTGRSYEQYF.

The J gene is TRBJ2-7, the V gene TRBV25-1; D remains unclear. The CDR3 spans 13 residues. V dropped 3 bases and J dropped 3 bases, with 9 bases sitting between them. CDR1 is MGHDK, CDR2 SYGVNS, per germline. CDR3 sequence (DNA): TGTGCCAGCAGTGACGCCAACTTCTACGAGCAGTACTTC. Protein product: CASSDANFYEQYF.

Details on this clone: The DNA is left out, because the CDR3 cannot be placed on it with certainty; the CDR3 is given as TCRdb lists it. The gene calls are TRBV21-1 and TRBJ1-2; TRBD1 is the table's D call and was not checked against the DNA. TRBV21-1 is a recognized pseudogene. The CDR3 spans 16 residues, counting both ends. The CDR3 here is CASSKVGTGITYGYTF.

As regards this clone: Other DNA sequences in this sample translate to the same CDR3. The V call is TRBV7-2, the J call TRBJ2-7; 15 nucleotides match TRBD2. V lost 5 bases, J lost 6 bases, and 2 bases stayed unmatched. Germline CDR1 SGHTA, CDR2 FQGNSA. CDR3 length: 14 residues. In nucleotides, the CDR3 is TGTGCCAGCAGCCCGGGACTAGCGGGAGGCGAGCAGTACTTC. Translation gives CASSPGLAGGEQYF.

V and J are TRBV28 and TRBJ2-5; 7 bases line up with TRBD2. The CDR3 is made up of 15 amino acids. Per germline, CDR1 MDHEN and CDR2 SYDVKM. The V and J ends lost 3 bases and 2 bases, in that order; junction bases with no gene match: 6. DNA of the CDR3: TGTGCCAGCAGTTTGACTATACTAGCGCAAGAGACCCAGTACTTC. Its protein product is CASSLTILAQETQYF.